The sequence of this T cell receptor beta chain was determined in a study of T cell repertoires in cytomegalovirus infection. On the study more broadly: Evidence of both CMV infection and a matching HLA type came from public TCR beta signatures. Study-wide points: Clonotype analysis showed dominance of the ex vivo response by HLA-C-restricted CMV-specific TCR beta clonotypes. Frequencies of public TCR beta families were cumulated, and this identified carriers of CMV plus the relevant HLA.

TCRdb fed the reads into MiXCR, producing one record per CDR3 protein. The repertoire holds about 450,000 distinct CDR3 sequences, with approximately 33% as singletons. Notes on this clonotype: No antigen is known for it.

The CDR3 runs 15 residues. Germline-derived CDR1 and CDR2 are LNHDA and SQIVND (reference sequence). V lost 6 bases and J lost 7, with 21 bases in between. The origin of this receptor is a human donor in good health (CMV status not recorded). Some clones in this sample may be carry-over from other donors' samples. This rearrangement joins TRBV19 to TRBJ1-1; the D gene is possibly TRBD1 (5 bases). Sequenced material: PBMCs. CDR3 region: CASSSYPRDRLEAFF. CDR3 bases: TGTGCCAGTAGCTCATATCCCAGAGACAGACTTGAAGCTTTCTTT.